A single sample is the source of the 13 T cell receptor beta chains below, sequenced in a study of T cell responses to AZD1222 COVID-19 vaccine (dated by TCRdb to the early 2020s). The library was obtained by the immunoSEQ multiplex PCR assay. Imported from immuneACCESS, the table was reduced by TCRdb to in-frame sequences with V and J called. These copies leave out some clones; in studies compared against another copy, an unresolved V gene accounts for under half, and the cause of the remainder is not known. Here the sample has about 260,000 clones; over 85% occur a single time. The ten most abundant clones make up 0.55% of the sample. Taken with the paper, the label for time point translates to: baseline before first vaccination. Source: peripheral blood, taken on day 0 of AZD1222 vaccination. The origin of the receptors is an adult in good health.

The CDR3 nucleotides read TGTGCCAGCAGTTTATGGGGTCAGGGGAGCCGCTACGAGCAGTACTTC. This sequence encodes CASSLWGQGSRYEQYF. The chain has TRBV28 and TRBJ2-7; a weak D match, TRBD1 (6 bases). V shed 0 bases and J shed 3 bases, with 15 bases lying between them. Germline V gives CDR1 MDHEN, CDR2 SYDVKM. The CDR3 extends over 16 amino acids.

Here the CDR3 reads CATAGGGNTGELFF. In DNA, the CDR3 is TGTGCCACCGCTGGGGGGGGGAACACCGGGGAGCTGTTTTTT. The genes are TRBV19 and TRBJ2-2; 7 positions match TRBD2. CDR1 is LNHDA and CDR2 is SQIVND in the germline V gene (reference sequence). The CDR3 runs 14 residues. V lost 10 bases and J lost 1; bases outside the gene matches: 6.

This clone was picked up one time. The chain employs TRBV19 and TRBJ2-3; 8 bases match TRBD2. This CDR3 has 13 residues. Trimming removed 5 bases from V and 8 bases from J; junction bases left unmatched: 6. Germline CDR1 reads LNHDA; CDR2 reads SQIVND (reference sequence). CDR3 sequence reads: CASSELRGVTQYF. The CDR3 bases are TGTGCCAGTAGTGAATTGCGGGGGGTTACGCAGTATTTT.

This chain links TRBV28 with TRBJ2-2; the D gene is possibly TRBD1 (6 bases). The V gene lost 7 bases and the J gene lost 5 bases, with 8 bases spanning the gap. The germline V gene encodes CDR1 MDHEN and CDR2 SYDVKM. This CDR3 spans 12 amino acids. The CDR3 is CASTGATGELFF. The CDR3 bases are TGTGCCAGCACAGGGGCGACCGGGGAGCTGTTTTTT.

The chain uses TRBV15 and TRBJ2-2, with unresolved D. The V end lost 1 base, the J end lost 6 bases, and 3 bases lay between the germline ends. The length of the CDR3 is 12 residues. The germline gives CDR1 LNHNV, CDR2 YYDKDF (reference sequence). The CDR3 nucleotides are TGTGCCACCAGCAGAGCCTCCGGGGAGCTGTTTTTT. Its translation is CATSRASGELFF.

The rearrangement links TRBV2 to TRBJ2-1; D is uncertain. This CDR3 has 11 amino acids. With 7 bases removed from V and 4 bases from J, the gap between germline ends came to 5 bases. From germline, CDR1 is SNHLY and CDR2 FYNNEI. The CDR3 region is CASNQYNEQFF. In DNA, the CDR3 is TGTGCCAGCAACCAATACAATGAGCAGTTCTTC.

The rearrangement links TRBV12-3 or TRBV12-4 to TRBJ2-1; D ambiguous. There are 13 residues in the CDR3. V was cut by 4 bases and J by 4 bases, with 8 bases left in between. The CDR3 DNA sequence: TGTGCCAGCAGTTGGAGTGCATACAATGAGCAGTTCTTC. This gives the protein CASSWSAYNEQFF.

The chain is built from TRBV9 and TRBJ2-2; 10 nucleotides agree with TRBD2. V lost 2 bases and J lost 4; bases outside the gene matches: 2. There are 15 residues in the CDR3. The germline gives CDR1 SGDLS, CDR2 YYNGEE. The CDR3 reads CASSVSGGATGELFF. The CDR3 DNA sequence: TGTGCCAGCAGCGTCAGCGGGGGGGCCACCGGGGAGCTGTTTTTT.

The gene calls are TRBV5-1 and TRBJ2-3; 8 nucleotides agree with TRBD1. This CDR3 has 16 amino acids. After removal of 4 bases from V and 1 base from J, the junction contained 8 bases not matched to a gene. CDR1 and CDR2 (germline): SGHRS, YFSETQ. The CDR3 nucleotides read TGCGCCAGCAGCGAAGACAGGGGTCGGCGCACAGATACGCAGTATTTT. This translates into CASSEDRGRRTDTQYF. Drawing the rest from reference TRBV5-1 and TRBJ2-3, the complete variable domain is KAGVTQTPRYLIKTRGQQVTLSCSPISGHRSVSWYQQTPGQGLQFLFEYFSETQRNKGNFPGRFSGRQFSNSRSEMNVSTLELGDSALYLCASSEDRGRRTDTQYFGPGTRLTVL.

The chain couples TRBV5-5 to TRBJ2-3; 8 positions agree with TRBD2. This CDR3 region has 15 residues. The germline gives CDR1 SGHKS, CDR2 YYEKEE (reference sequence). The V segment lost 0 bases and the J segment 2 bases; nucleotides outside the gene matches: 2. CDR3: CASSLVLADTDTQYF. The CDR3 DNA reads as TGTGCCAGCAGCTTGGTACTAGCGGACACAGATACGCAGTATTTT. Drawing the rest from reference TRBV5-5 and TRBJ2-3, the complete variable domain is DAGVTQSPTHLIKTRGQQVTLRCSPISGHKSVSWYQQVLGQGPQFIFQYYEKEERGRGNFPDRFSARQFPNYSSELNVNALLLGDSALYLCASSLVLADTDTQYFGPGTRLTVL.

The chain is built from TRBV5-1 and TRBJ2-2; no clear D. CDR1 and CDR2 from the germline V gene are SGHRS and YFSETQ. Between the trimmed V and J ends, which lost 0 bases and 2 bases, there was a span of 8 bases. CDR3 length equals 15 residues. Here the CDR3 reads CASSLAQTNTGELFF. CDR3 sequence (DNA): TGCGCCAGCAGCTTGGCCCAGACCAACACCGGGGAGCTGTTTTTT.

This chain links TRBV30 with TRBJ2-7; a possible D gene is TRBD2 (5 bases). The germline V gene encodes CDR1 GTSNPN and CDR2 SVGIG (reference sequence). Trimming took 0 bases from V and 3 from J, leaving 12 bases between them. The length of the CDR3 is 14 residues. For the CDR3, the DNA is TGTGCCTGGAGTGTCACTAGTCCCCTCTACGAGCAGTACTTC. This encodes CAWSVTSPLYEQYF.

The chain is built from TRBV28 and TRBJ2-7, with D uncertain. CDR1 and CDR2 from the germline V gene are MDHEN and SYDVKM. The V gene lost 4 bases and the J gene lost 9 bases, with 22 bases spanning the gap. The CDR3 consists of 15 residues. CDR3 loop: CASSSPESRLRGQYF. CDR3 DNA: TGTGCCAGCAGTTCCCCCGAAAGCCGTCTACGCGGGCAGTACTTC.